This T cell receptor (beta chain) was sequenced for a study of CD8+ T cells in alopecia areata. Study information: It was 6 to 18 months of tofacitinib, and then there were 6 months off drug.

The study's findings and limits: The study found that many expanded lesional clones persisted in scalp and blood during tofacitinib. Tissue-resident alphabeta T cells belonging to normal skin likewise get sequenced within scalp specimens.

V was clipped by 1 base and J by 7 bases, with 16 bases between them. CDR1 is SEHNR, CDR2 FQNEAQ, per germline (reference sequence). This CDR3 contains 15 residues. Treatment described: oral pan-JAK inhibitor, 5-10 mg twice daily. Details on this clone: Its target is unknown.

Once RNA had been extracted, it was reverse transcribed into cDNA to act as the sequencing template. The assay was immunoSEQ multiplex PCR, and TCRdb's table has in-frame clones only and misses some. Among 170,000 or so clones, roughly 64% were seen once, and the ten largest hold 10% to 15%. V and J are TRBV7-9 and TRBJ2-5; TRBD2 might be the D (7 bases). Source: CD8+ T cells sorted from blood, taken at week 24, from a patient treated with tofacitinib. This clonotype was obtained from a human donor with alopecia areata. CDR3 in amino acids: CASSLVAGEGWTQYF. In nucleotides, the CDR3 is TGTGCCAGCAGCTTAGTCGCAGGGGAGGGATGGACCCAGTACTTC. Variable domain in full (rest from reference TRBV7-9 and TRBJ2-5): DTGVSQNPRHKITKRGQNVTFRCDPISEHNRLYWYRQTLGQGPEFLTYFQNEAQLEKSRLLSDRFSAERPKGSFSTLEIQRTEQGDSAMYLCASSLVAGEGWTQYFGPGTRLLVL.